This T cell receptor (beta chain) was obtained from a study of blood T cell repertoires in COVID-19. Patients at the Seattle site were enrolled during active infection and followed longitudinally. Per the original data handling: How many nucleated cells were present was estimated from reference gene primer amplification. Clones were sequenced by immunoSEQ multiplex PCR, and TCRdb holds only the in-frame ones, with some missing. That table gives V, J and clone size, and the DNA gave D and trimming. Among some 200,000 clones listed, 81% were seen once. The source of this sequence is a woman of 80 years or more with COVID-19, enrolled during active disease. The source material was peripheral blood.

The CDR3 nucleotides are TGTGCCAGCAGCGTTAACCCCCAGGGTTACTATGGCTACACCTTC. It codes for CASSVNPQGYYGYTF. This chain connects TRBV7-2 to TRBJ1-2, with D tentatively TRBD1 (5 bases). The germline CDR1 and CDR2 sequences are SGHTA and FQGNSA. V dropped 5 bases and J dropped 3 bases, with 16 bases sitting between them. This CDR3 has 15 residues.